A selection of T cell receptor beta chains follows, all from one sample in a study of CD8 T cells in Susac syndrome. TCRdb redid the calling of the immunoSEQ multiplex PCR reads with MiXCR, one entry per CDR3 protein. The repertoire holds about 300,000 distinct CDR3 sequences, with 75% to 90% as singletons. The sequencing input was CD8+ T cells from PBMCs. The receptor source for this set is a human donor with multiple sclerosis. Each CDR3 is given with its conserved first and last residue. Fields, in order: D gene, V gene, CDR3 length, J gene, clone size, CDR3 protein, CDR3 DNA. D genes are given only for firm matches. Only part of the rows carry a size: once, few, many, or a class if the clone is expanded.

>.|TRBV7-6|13|TRBJ1-1|.
CASSLGGGPEAFF
TGTGCCAGCAGCTTAGGAGGCGGGCCTGAAGCTTTCTTT
>.|TRBV19|16|TRBJ1-5|.
CASIEELGATNQPQHF
TGTGCCAGTATAGAGGAATTGGGGGCTACCAATCAGCCCCAGCATTTT
>.|TRBV27|13|TRBJ1-2|.
CASRVGQFYGYTF
TGTGCCAGCAGAGTAGGACAGTTCTATGGCTACACCTTC
>.|TRBV4-1|16|TRBJ1-3|.
CASSPGDRSSGNTIYF
TGCGCCAGCAGCCCCGGGGACCGTAGCTCTGGAAACACCATATATTTT
>.|TRBV13|16|TRBJ2-7|.
CASSLGLGGSSYEQYF
TGTGCCAGCAGCTTAGGCCTGGGGGGCTCGAGCTACGAGCAGTACTTC
>.|TRBV6-4|14|TRBJ1-1|.
CASSESEGVSEAFF
TGTGCCAGCAGTGAGTCGGAAGGAGTGTCTGAAGCTTTCTTT
>.|TRBV6-5|14|TRBJ1-1|.
CASSYSPGATEAFF
TGTGCCAGCAGTTACTCTCCGGGGGCCACTGAAGCTTTCTTT
>.|TRBV5-1|14|TRBJ2-7|.
CASSLLRGSYEQYF
TGCGCCAGCTCCCTTCTCCGAGGATCCTACGAGCAGTACTTC
>.|TRBV28|11|TRBJ1-1|.
CASGGGTEAFF
TGTGCCAGCGGGGGGGGCACTGAAGCTTTCTTT
>.|TRBV7-7|13|TRBJ2-7|.
CASSLVGTSEQYF
TGTGCTAGCAGCTTAGTCGGGACATCCGAGCAGTACTTC
>.|TRBV29-1|11|TRBJ1-1|.
CSVRDASEAFF
TGCAGCGTTAGGGACGCTTCGGAAGCTTTCTTT
>.|TRBV7-7|20|TRBJ2-2|.
CASIPRAHSWRETNTGELFF
TGTGCTAGCATCCCGCGGGCTCATAGTTGGCGGGAAACGAACACCGGGGAGCTGTTTTTT
>.|TRBV2|13|TRBJ1-1|.
CASNMAGQLEAFF
TGTGCCAGCAATATGGCCGGACAGCTTGAAGCTTTCTTT
>.|TRBV19|13|TRBJ2-1|.
CASTPGFGNEQFF
TGTGCCAGTACCCCAGGGTTTGGGAATGAGCAGTTCTTC
>TRBD1|TRBV7-2|17|TRBJ1-5|.
CASSLAKGQYSNQPQHF
TGTGCCAGCAGCTTAGCGAAGGGACAGTATAGCAATCAGCCCCAGCATTTT
>.|TRBV11-1|17|TRBJ2-2|few
CASSHLVLRRNTGELFF
TGTGCCAGCAGCCATTTAGTTCTGAGGAGGAACACCGGGGAGCTGTTTTTT
>TRBD2|TRBV20-1|16|TRBJ2-2|.
CSARDPAGGNTGELFF
TGCAGTGCTAGAGATCCCGCGGGAGGGAACACCGGGGAGCTGTTTTTT
>.|TRBV27|13|TRBJ2-7|.
CASSTAVSYEQYF
TGTGCCAGCAGTACGGCTGTGAGCTACGAGCAGTACTTC
>.|TRBV5-1|13|TRBJ1-5|.
CASSLWENQPQHF
TGCGCCAGCAGCTTGTGGGAGAATCAGCCCCAGCATTTT
>TRBD2|TRBV20-1|15|TRBJ2-7|.
CSADGTTSEGGEQYF
TGCAGTGCTGACGGCACCACTAGCGAGGGCGGCGAGCAGTACTTC
>.|TRBV20-1|10|TRBJ1-2|.
CSARVYGYTF
TGCAGTGCTCGGGTCTATGGCTACACCTTC
>.|TRBV10-3|16|TRBJ1-4|.
CAISDVRGATNEKLFF
TGTGCCATCAGTGACGTACGGGGGGCGACTAATGAAAAACTGTTTTTT
>TRBD2|TRBV6-2/TRBV6-3|16|TRBJ2-5|.
CASSYTFAGGLETQYF
TGTGCCAGCAGTTACACTTTCGCGGGAGGGCTTGAGACCCAGTACTTC
>TRBD1|TRBV28|18|TRBJ2-6|.
CASRSRSGQGPGANVLTF
TGTGCCAGCAGGTCGCGATCGGGACAGGGGCCTGGGGCCAACGTCCTGACTTTC
>TRBD1|TRBV7-9|16|TRBJ2-3|.
CASSHDTGGSPDTQYF
TGTGCCAGCAGCCACGATACAGGGGGCAGCCCAGATACGCAGTATTTT
>TRBD1|TRBV7-9|17|TRBJ2-7|.
CASSPIPGQEKTYEQYF
TGTGCCAGCAGCCCTATTCCTGGACAGGAAAAGACCTACGAGCAGTACTTC
>TRBD2|TRBV27|17|TRBJ2-7|.
CASGQTSGRGLSYEQYF
TGTGCCAGCGGGCAAACTAGCGGGAGGGGCCTATCCTACGAGCAGTACTTC
>TRBD2|TRBV29-1|15|TRBJ2-1|.
CSVHPPSGRWDEQFF
TGCAGCGTCCATCCCCCTAGCGGGAGGTGGGATGAGCAGTTCTTC
>.|TRBV29-1|12|TRBJ1-1|.
CSTRGLGTEAFF
TGCAGCACCAGGGGCCTGGGCACTGAAGCTTTCTTT
>TRBD1|TRBV20-1|15|TRBJ2-7|.
CSANFPGQGLYEQYF
TGCAGTGCTAATTTCCCGGGACAGGGACTTTACGAGCAGTACTTC
>.|TRBV9|13|TRBJ2-7|once
CASSVDSNDEQYF
TGTGCCAGCAGCGTAGACAGTAACGACGAGCAGTACTTC
>TRBD2|TRBV27|18|TRBJ2-3|.
CASSLSLRGLVRTDTQYF
TGTGCCAGCAGTTTATCGCTAAGGGGACTAGTTCGAACAGATACGCAGTATTTT
>.|TRBV20-1|14|TRBJ2-5|.
CSAREDAPQETQYF
TGCAGTGCTAGAGAGGACGCACCACAAGAGACCCAGTACTTC
>.|TRBV7-9|14|TRBJ1-2|.
CASTPRRQGGGYTF
TGTGCCAGCACACCCAGAAGGCAGGGTGGGGGCTACACCTTC
>.|TRBV7-8|14|TRBJ2-1|.
CASSLEASGNEQFF
TGTGCCAGCAGCTTAGAGGCCTCAGGCAATGAGCAGTTCTTC
>TRBD1|TRBV28|16|TRBJ1-2|.
CASSLGTGEEGYGYTF
TGTGCCAGCTCTCTCGGGACAGGGGAGGAGGGCTATGGCTACACCTTC
>TRBD1|TRBV7-6|15|TRBJ1-5|.
CASSSNRGPNQPQHF
TGTGCCAGCAGCTCGAACAGGGGTCCCAATCAGCCCCAGCATTTT